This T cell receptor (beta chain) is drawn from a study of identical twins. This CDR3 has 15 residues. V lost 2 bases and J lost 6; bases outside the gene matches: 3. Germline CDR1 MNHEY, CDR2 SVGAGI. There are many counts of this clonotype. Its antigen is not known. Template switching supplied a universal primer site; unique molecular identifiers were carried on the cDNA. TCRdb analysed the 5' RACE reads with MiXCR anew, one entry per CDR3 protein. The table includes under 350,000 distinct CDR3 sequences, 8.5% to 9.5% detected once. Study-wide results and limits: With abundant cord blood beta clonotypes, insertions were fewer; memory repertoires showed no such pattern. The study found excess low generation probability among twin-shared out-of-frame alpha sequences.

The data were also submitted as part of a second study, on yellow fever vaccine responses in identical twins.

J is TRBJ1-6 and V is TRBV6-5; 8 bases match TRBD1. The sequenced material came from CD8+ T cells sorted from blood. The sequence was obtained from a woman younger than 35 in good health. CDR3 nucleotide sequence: TGTGCCAGCAGTTACGGGGACAGGACTAATTCACCCCTCCACTTT. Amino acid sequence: CASSYGDRTNSPLHF.